The 25 T cell receptor beta chains below were found in one sample sequenced in a study of vaccination and CD4 T cells after COVID-19. The antigens of these receptors remain unknown. As for treatment: roughly ten-day PBMC culture with coronavirus spike peptide pools or control peptides (ViraFEST assay). An Oncomine TCR Beta short-read assay was used to sequence the DNA from cultured CD4+ T cells. TCRdb processed the PCR reads anew with MiXCR; each CDR3 protein has one entry. The top ten hold approximately 22% of the sample, which has 11,000 to 15,000 distinct CDR3 sequences, 25% to 35% seen once. The sample comprised cultured CD4+ T cells from blood. The receptors shown here come from a human donor with COVID-19.

This clonotype appeared a few times. This chain uses TRBV7-2 with TRBJ1-5; unclear D gene. V lost 4 bases and J lost 3, with 16 bases in between. Germline assignment: CDR1 SGHTA and CDR2 FQGNSA. The CDR3 has 16 amino acids. CDR3: CASSSAGSTDNQPQHF. In DNA form, the CDR3 reads TGTGCCAGCAGCTCAGCCGGGTCGACGGACAATCAGCCCCAGCATTTT.

The rearrangement links TRBV2 to TRBJ2-3, with D possibly being TRBD1 or TRBD2 (6 bases each). Trimming shortened V by 10 bases and J by 1 base, and 15 bases separated the two germline ends. The CDR3 is 14 residues long. In germline, CDR1 is SNHLY, CDR2 FYNNEI. This CDR3 is CANLEGGGTDTQYF. The DNA for the CDR3 is TGTGCCAACCTAGAGGGGGGCGGCACAGATACGCAGTATTTT.

This sequence joins TRBV5-1 and TRBJ2-4; TRBD2 aligns across 10 bases. Germline V CDR1 and CDR2: SGHRS, YFSETQ. This CDR3 comprises 14 residues. The V and J ends lost 2 bases and 4 bases, in that order; junction bases with no gene match: 0. The CDR3 DNA follows: TGCGCCAGCAGCTTTAGCGGGGGGAAAAACATTCAGTACTTC. Its translation is CASSFSGGKNIQYF.

J is TRBJ1-4 and V is TRBV30; D is ambiguous. The germline V gene encodes CDR1 GTSNPN and CDR2 SVGIG (reference sequence). There are 16 residues in the CDR3. Trimming cost V 5 bases and J 2 bases, with 18 bases left between them. As DNA, the CDR3 is TGTGCCTGGCAGCACCCCTCGCCGCGGACTAATGAAAAACTGTTTTTT. It specifies CAWQHPSPRTNEKLFF.

This rearrangement joins TRBV28 to TRBJ1-6, with 7 bases aligning to TRBD1. Germline values: CDR1 MDHEN, CDR2 SYDVKM. This CDR3 has 12 residues. J was trimmed by 10 bases and V by 6 bases; bases with no gene match: 3. The CDR3 reads CASRQGNSPLHF. CDR3 nucleotides: TGTGCCAGCAGACAGGGGAACTCACCCCTCCACTTT.

In this sample, this clonotype turned up a few times. In DNA form, the CDR3 reads TGTGCCACCAGTGTCGCGGGGTCCACCTACGAGCAGTACTTC. Translation gives CATSVAGSTYEQYF. The V gene is TRBV24-1, the J gene TRBJ2-7; the D gene is possibly TRBD2 (6 bases). The V and J ends lost 5 bases and 2 bases respectively, with 12 bases between them. The CDR3 has 14 residues. Per the germline V gene, CDR1 is KGHDR and CDR2 is SFDVKD.

V is TRBV18 and J is TRBJ2-3; D is uncertain. The CDR3 covers 13 residues. CDR1 and CDR2 from the germline V gene are KGHSH and LQKENI. Trimming removed 5 bases from V and 4 bases from J, with 10 bases in between. The DNA of the CDR3 is TGTGCCAGCTCATTGGATCTTGCAGATACGCAGTATTTT. This translates into CASSLDLADTQYF.

This clonotype occurred a few times. V and J are TRBV27 and TRBJ2-2; 7 bases match TRBD1. Germline V CDR1 and CDR2: MNHEY, SMNVEV (reference sequence). The CDR3 runs 17 residues. After removal of 5 bases from V and 0 bases from J, the junction contained 9 bases not matched to a gene. The CDR3 protein is CASSPRTGGANTGELFF. The CDR3 DNA reads as TGTGCCAGCAGTCCTCGGACAGGAGGCGCGAACACCGGGGAGCTGTTTTTT.

The V and J genes are TRBV27 and TRBJ2-5; 12 bases agree with TRBD1. The V gene's germline CDR1 is MNHEY and CDR2 SMNVEV (reference sequence). This CDR3 has 14 residues. Losses at the gene ends were 7 bases for V and 5 bases for J; bases not matched to a gene: 5. In nucleotides, the CDR3 is TGTGCCAGCACGAGGGACAGGGGGCTTGAGACCCAGTACTTC. Protein product: CASTRDRGLETQYF.

A few counts support this clonotype. The chain has TRBV28 and TRBJ2-2; 8 bases match TRBD2. The CDR3 consists of 17 residues. Germline loops: CDR1 MDHEN, CDR2 SYDVKM. The J segment lost 0 bases and the V segment lost 6 bases, leaving 9 bases of the junction unmatched. This chain's CDR3 is CASSLGGSGANTGELFF. CDR3 in DNA: TGTGCCAGCAGCCTCGGGGGTAGCGGGGCGAACACCGGGGAGCTGTTTTTT.

This clonotype was found a few times. The chain recombines TRBV6-4 with TRBJ1-6, with 7 bases fitting TRBD1. This CDR3 is built from 15 residues. The V segment lost 0 bases and the J segment 7 bases; nucleotides outside the gene matches: 3. Germline V gene sequence: CDR1 MRHNA, CDR2 SNTAGT. CDR3 bases: TGTGCCAGCAGTGACTCGGGACAGCCCAATTCACCCCTCCACTTT. This gives the protein CASSDSGQPNSPLHF.

The table lists this clonotype with a few counts. The chain couples TRBV27 to TRBJ1-5; possibly TRBD1 for D (5 bases). CDR1 and CDR2 from the germline V gene are MNHEY and SMNVEV (reference sequence). Trimming left V 6 bases short and J 7 bases short, with 10 bases between. The CDR3 is made up of 12 amino acids. CDR3: CASRRGGQPQHF. CDR3 in DNA: TGTGCCAGCAGGCGCGGGGGACAGCCCCAGCATTTT.

A few counts support this clonotype. The chain recombines TRBV19 with TRBJ1-3, with a possible D match to TRBD1 (5 bases). The CDR3 consists of 16 residues. The germline V and J ends were trimmed by 3 bases and 1 base, with 13 bases remaining between them. Germline loops: CDR1 LNHDA, CDR2 SQIVND (reference sequence). CDR3 in amino acids: CASSMSRDVSGNTIYF. In DNA form, the CDR3 reads TGTGCCAGTAGTATGTCCCGGGACGTATCTGGAAACACCATATATTTT.

The chain has TRBV24-1 and TRBJ2-3; D is possibly TRBD1 or TRBD2 (5 bases each). The germline gives CDR1 KGHDR, CDR2 SFDVKD. The V end was cut by 7 bases, the J end by 1 base, with 5 bases between. This CDR3 is built from 12 residues. CDR3 sequence: CATRGGTDTQYF. CDR3 bases: TGTGCCACCAGGGGGGGCACAGATACGCAGTATTTT.

The chain carries TRBV27 and TRBJ1-1; D is perhaps TRBD1 (5 bases). V was clipped by 3 bases and J by 11 bases, with 13 bases between them. The CDR3 covers 12 residues. The germline gives CDR1 MNHEY, CDR2 SMNVEV (reference sequence). CDR3 nucleotide sequence: TGTGCCAGCAGTTTCGGGGAGGGACGGGCTTTCTTT. Translated: CASSFGEGRAFF.

The rearrangement joins TRBV19 to TRBJ2-7; 7 bases are shared with TRBD1. This CDR3 is built from 15 residues. The V gene's germline CDR1 is LNHDA and CDR2 SQIVND (reference sequence). The ends lost 7 bases at V and 3 bases at J; junction bases unmatched: 12. The CDR3: CASTSYSTGNYEQYF. In nucleotides, the CDR3 is TGTGCCAGTACCTCCTACTCGACAGGGAACTACGAGCAGTACTTC. The entire variable domain, with the rest obtained from reference TRBV19 and TRBJ2-7, is as follows: DGGITQSPKYLFRKEGQNVTLSCEQNLNHDAMYWYRQDPGQGLRLIYYSQIVNDFQKGDIAEGYSVSREKKESFPLTVTSAQKNPTAFYLCASTSYSTGNYEQYFGPGTRLTVT.

This clonotype showed up just a few times. In DNA form, the CDR3 reads TGCAGTGCTACCGACAGCCCCTATGGCTACACCTTC. It specifies CSATDSPYGYTF. The chain is built from TRBV20-1 and TRBJ1-2; perhaps TRBD1 as D (5 bases). The CDR3 runs 12 residues. Between the trimmed V and J ends, which lost 4 bases and 4 bases, there was a span of 10 bases. The germline CDR1 and CDR2 sequences are DFQATT and SNEGSKA (reference sequence).

The chain is built from TRBV28 and TRBJ1-2; 8 bases line up with TRBD1. After removal of 5 bases from V and 7 bases from J, the junction contained 3 bases not matched to a gene. There are 12 residues in the CDR3. Looked up from germline, CDR1 is MDHEN and CDR2 is SYDVKM. CDR3 residues: CASSPGGFGYTF. CDR3 DNA: TGTGCCAGCAGTCCAGGGGGCTTTGGCTACACCTTC.

This clonotype is labeled medium-sized. CDR3 loop: CASSSGELFF. The CDR3 DNA is TGTGCCAGCAGCAGCGGGGAGCTGTTTTTT. The chain couples TRBV7-2 to TRBJ2-2; D is undetermined. The germline gives CDR1 SGHTA, CDR2 FQGNSA. Trimming shortened V by 5 bases and J by 7 bases, and 2 bases separated the two germline ends. The CDR3 sequence is 10 residues long.

The V and J genes are TRBV7-9 and TRBJ2-3; D perhaps matches TRBD1 (6 bases). CDR1 and CDR2 (germline): SEHNR, FQNEAQ (reference sequence). The CDR3 spans 15 residues. Trimming shortened V by 5 bases and J by 3 bases, and 15 bases separated the two germline ends. CDR3 loop: CASSLLRGNTDTQYF. Here the CDR3 DNA reads TGTGCCAGCAGCCTCCTTAGGGGGAATACAGATACGCAGTATTTT.

The chain recombines TRBV7-6 with TRBJ2-7; 10 bases agree with TRBD1. The V gene end was trimmed by 2 bases and the J gene end by 5 bases; junction bases not matched to a gene: 6. The CDR3 covers 15 residues. The germline gives CDR1 SGHVS, CDR2 FNYEAQ. CDR3 sequence (DNA): TGTGCCAGCAGCTTAAGAGACAGGGGGCCCCACGAGCAGTACTTC. The encoded protein is CASSLRDRGPHEQYF.

V usage is TRBV4-3 and J usage is TRBJ1-3; a possible D gene is TRBD1 (6 bases). V lost 0 bases, J lost 2 bases, and 11 bases lay in between. Germline-derived CDR1 and CDR2 are LGHNA and YSLEER. The CDR3 has 16 residues. The CDR3 sequence is CASSQDRHRAGNTIYF. The CDR3 DNA reads as TGCGCCAGCAGCCAAGATAGACACAGGGCTGGAAACACCATATATTTT.

This clonotype showed up just a few times. The chain joins TRBV20-1 to TRBJ2-1; D unresolved. In germline, CDR1 is DFQATT, CDR2 SNEGSKA (reference sequence). Trimming pared 5 bases from V and 7 bases from J, leaving 9 bases between. The CDR3 has 11 amino acids. The CDR3 region has the DNA TGCAGTGCTGGCCGTCATAATGAGCAGTTCTTC. Translated: CSAGRHNEQFF.

The genes are TRBV5-1 and TRBJ1-1; 7 nucleotides line up with TRBD1. This CDR3 has 13 residues. V dropped 7 bases and J dropped 1; count of bases not matched to a gene: 4. The germline V gene encodes CDR1 SGHRS and CDR2 YFSETQ. CDR3: CASRDSPNTEAFF. As DNA, the CDR3 is TGCGCCAGCCGGGACAGCCCGAACACTGAAGCTTTCTTT.

This clonotype appeared a few times. V usage is TRBV6-1 and J usage is TRBJ1-4; 7 bases are shared with TRBD1. This CDR3 is built from 13 residues. Unmatched junction bases numbered 3, after V lost 8 bases and J lost 3 bases. Germline V gene data show CDR1 as MNHNS and CDR2 as SASEGT. The chain's CDR3 is CASGDRANEKLFF. The CDR3 nucleotides are TGTGCCAGCGGGGACAGAGCTAATGAAAAACTGTTTTTT.